Listed below are T cell receptor beta chains from one sample, sequenced in a study of T cells in Graves' hyperthyroidism and ophthalmopathy. TCRdb fed the multiplex PCR reads into MiXCR, producing one record per CDR3 protein. Seen here are roughly 750,000 distinct CDR3 sequences, about 15% observed once, and the top ten hold approximately 8.4%. The sequencing input was blood. Receptor source: a man between 18 and 29 years old with Graves' hyperthyroidism. Both conserved end residues are part of each CDR3. D genes are given only for firm matches. Clone size is stated in some rows and not others, as once, few, many or a class when expanded.

j_gene: TRBJ2-2; abundance: .; v_gene: TRBV6-1; d_gene: .; CDR3aa: CASSTEVGELFF; CDR3nt: TGTGCCAGCAGCACAGAGGTCGGGGAGCTGTTTTTT
j_gene: TRBJ2-5; abundance: many; v_gene: TRBV2; d_gene: TRBD1; CDR3aa: CASGTGLGETQYF; CDR3nt: TGTGCCAGCGGGACAGGACTCGGGGAGACCCAGTACTTC
j_gene: TRBJ2-1; abundance: few; v_gene: TRBV15; d_gene: .; CDR3aa: CATSWGYNEQFF; CDR3nt: TGTGCCACCTCTTGGGGGTACAATGAGCAGTTCTTC
j_gene: TRBJ2-7; abundance: few; v_gene: TRBV20-1; d_gene: TRBD2; CDR3aa: CSASWTSGVMAYEQYF; CDR3nt: TGCAGTGCTTCCTGGACTAGCGGGGTCATGGCCTACGAGCAGTACTTC
j_gene: TRBJ2-7; abundance: .; v_gene: TRBV4-3; d_gene: .; CDR3aa: CASSQVDSSYGEQYF; CDR3nt: TGCGCCAGCAGCCAAGTAGACAGCTCTTATGGCGAGCAGTACTTC
j_gene: TRBJ2-5; abundance: many; v_gene: TRBV18; d_gene: TRBD1; CDR3aa: CASSPGQQQETQYF; CDR3nt: TGTGCCAGCTCACCGGGACAGCAACAAGAGACCCAGTACTTC
j_gene: TRBJ2-7; abundance: few; v_gene: TRBV6-2/TRBV6-3; d_gene: TRBD1; CDR3aa: CASSYYDRGAYEQYF; CDR3nt: TGTGCCAGCAGTTACTACGACAGGGGGGCCTACGAGCAGTACTTC
j_gene: TRBJ2-2; abundance: few; v_gene: TRBV9; d_gene: .; CDR3aa: CASSVATALANTGELFF; CDR3nt: TGTGCTAGCAGCGTAGCAACAGCCCTTGCGAACACCGGGGAGCTGTTTTTT
j_gene: TRBJ2-1; abundance: .; v_gene: TRBV5-5; d_gene: .; CDR3aa: CASRPLGSGREEFF; CDR3nt: TGTGCCAGCAGGCCCCTCGGGAGCGGAAGGGAGGAGTTCTTC
j_gene: TRBJ1-5; abundance: .; v_gene: TRBV24-1; d_gene: TRBD1; CDR3aa: CATSGGQGFQPQHF; CDR3nt: TGTGCCACCAGTGGGGGACAGGGCTTTCAGCCCCAGCATTTT
j_gene: TRBJ2-5; abundance: many; v_gene: TRBV11-2; d_gene: .; CDR3aa: CASSLVGQETQYF; CDR3nt: TGTGCCAGCAGCTTAGTGGGCCAAGAGACCCAGTACTTC
j_gene: TRBJ2-5; abundance: many; v_gene: TRBV7-2; d_gene: TRBD1; CDR3aa: CASSWGQGRQETQYF; CDR3nt: TGTGCCAGCAGCTGGGGACAGGGGCGTCAAGAGACCCAGTACTTC
j_gene: TRBJ1-4; abundance: .; v_gene: TRBV27; d_gene: TRBD1; CDR3aa: CASRDNQGAQEKLFF; CDR3nt: TGTGCCAGCAGGGACAATCAGGGGGCCCAAGAAAAACTGTTTTTT
j_gene: TRBJ1-2; abundance: .; v_gene: TRBV15; d_gene: .; CDR3aa: CATSRDQGYGYTF; CDR3nt: TGTGCCACCAGCAGAGATCAAGGTTATGGCTACACCTTC
j_gene: TRBJ1-4; abundance: few; v_gene: TRBV9; d_gene: .; CDR3aa: CASSVGTRGEKLFF; CDR3nt: TGTGCCAGCAGCGTAGGGACCCGGGGCGAAAAACTGTTTTTT
j_gene: TRBJ2-7; abundance: few; v_gene: TRBV5-5; d_gene: TRBD2; CDR3aa: CASSHRTSNDEQYF; CDR3nt: TGTGCCAGCAGCCACCGGACTAGCAATGACGAGCAGTACTTC
j_gene: TRBJ2-5; abundance: many; v_gene: TRBV27; d_gene: .; CDR3aa: CASSPWGSQETQYF; CDR3nt: TGTGCCAGCAGTCCTTGGGGGTCGCAAGAGACCCAGTACTTC
j_gene: TRBJ1-1; abundance: .; v_gene: TRBV12-3/TRBV12-4; d_gene: .; CDR3aa: CASSLFINTEAFF; CDR3nt: TGTGCCAGCAGTTTATTTATCAACACTGAAGCTTTCTTT
j_gene: TRBJ1-3; abundance: .; v_gene: TRBV20-1; d_gene: TRBD1; CDR3aa: CSAVDRGGNTIYF; CDR3nt: TGCAGTGCCGTTGACAGGGGAGGAAACACCATATATTTT
j_gene: TRBJ2-7; abundance: many; v_gene: TRBV24-1; d_gene: TRBD2; CDR3aa: CATSDGGGPEQYF; CDR3nt: TGTGCCACCAGTGACGGGGGGGGCCCCGAGCAGTACTTC
j_gene: TRBJ2-3; abundance: many; v_gene: TRBV7-9; d_gene: .; CDR3aa: CASSPRLRGPGTDTQYF; CDR3nt: TGTGCCAGCAGCCCGAGGTTGAGAGGTCCAGGCACAGATACGCAGTATTTT
j_gene: TRBJ1-2; abundance: few; v_gene: TRBV5-1; d_gene: .; CDR3aa: CASSFGTANYGYTF; CDR3nt: TGCGCCAGCAGCTTTGGGACGGCGAACTATGGCTACACCTTC
j_gene: TRBJ1-1; abundance: .; v_gene: TRBV9; d_gene: .; CDR3aa: CASSVSETMNTEAFF; CDR3nt: TGTGCCAGCAGCGTATCGGAGACGATGAACACTGAAGCTTTCTTT
j_gene: TRBJ2-7; abundance: few; v_gene: TRBV27; d_gene: .; CDR3aa: CASSLSGGPAYEQYF; CDR3nt: TGTGCCAGCAGTTTATCGGGCGGGCCAGCCTACGAGCAGTACTTC
j_gene: TRBJ1-2; abundance: .; v_gene: TRBV5-4; d_gene: .; CDR3aa: CASSLASQGRDYGYTF; CDR3nt: TGTGCCAGCAGTCTCGCTTCTCAGGGGCGCGATTATGGCTACACCTTC
j_gene: TRBJ1-2; abundance: many; v_gene: TRBV2; d_gene: .; CDR3aa: CASSEQVLGYGYTF; CDR3nt: TGTGCCAGCAGCGAGCAGGTCTTGGGCTATGGCTACACCTTC
j_gene: TRBJ1-6; abundance: many; v_gene: TRBV12-3/TRBV12-4; d_gene: .; CDR3aa: CASSSRGSPLHF; CDR3nt: TGTGCCAGCAGTTCAAGGGGGTCACCCCTCCACTTT
j_gene: TRBJ2-7; abundance: many; v_gene: TRBV7-2; d_gene: .; CDR3aa: CASSLDSGYEQYF; CDR3nt: TGTGCCAGCAGCTTAGATTCCGGGTACGAGCAGTACTTC
j_gene: TRBJ1-4; abundance: .; v_gene: TRBV11-2; d_gene: .; CDR3aa: CASSVSVASTNEKLFF; CDR3nt: TGTGCCAGCAGCGTGAGCGTAGCTTCAACTAATGAAAAACTGTTTTTT
j_gene: TRBJ2-2; abundance: .; v_gene: TRBV7-9; d_gene: TRBD2; CDR3aa: CASSIRLAGTGELFF; CDR3nt: TGTGCCAGCAGCATAAGGCTAGCGGGCACCGGGGAGCTGTTTTTT
j_gene: TRBJ2-2; abundance: .; v_gene: TRBV5-1; d_gene: TRBD2; CDR3aa: CASSPGTSRTGELFF; CDR3nt: TGCGCCAGCAGCCCAGGGACTAGCAGGACCGGGGAGCTGTTTTTT
j_gene: TRBJ2-1; abundance: many; v_gene: TRBV12-3/TRBV12-4; d_gene: TRBD2; CDR3aa: CASSPGGTSGGNEQFF; CDR3nt: TGTGCCAGCAGTCCCGGAGGGACTAGCGGGGGCAATGAGCAGTTCTTC
j_gene: TRBJ2-7; abundance: .; v_gene: TRBV4-3; d_gene: TRBD2; CDR3aa: CASSQDRGLAGVEQYF; CDR3nt: TGCGCCAGCAGCCAAGATAGGGGACTAGCGGGAGTCGAGCAGTACTTC
j_gene: TRBJ2-7; abundance: many; v_gene: TRBV19; d_gene: .; CDR3aa: CASSTKTRQYF; CDR3nt: TGTGCCAGTAGTACAAAGACTAGGCAGTACTTC
j_gene: TRBJ1-5; abundance: few; v_gene: TRBV7-9; d_gene: .; CDR3aa: CASSLGVGGVGQPQHF; CDR3nt: TGTGCCAGCAGCTTAGGAGTCGGAGGGGTGGGACAGCCCCAGCATTTT
j_gene: TRBJ1-5; abundance: few; v_gene: TRBV7-8; d_gene: .; CDR3aa: CASSLVGRGSNQPQHF; CDR3nt: TGTGCCAGCAGCTTAGTGGGTCGGGGTAGCAATCAGCCCCAGCATTTT
j_gene: TRBJ2-5; abundance: many; v_gene: TRBV28; d_gene: .; CDR3aa: CASSLYGGETQYF; CDR3nt: TGTGCCAGCAGTTTATACGGAGGGGAGACCCAGTACTTC
j_gene: TRBJ2-7; abundance: .; v_gene: TRBV30; d_gene: .; CDR3aa: CAWSTAITYEQYF; CDR3nt: TGTGCCTGGTCCACAGCGATAACCTACGAGCAGTACTTC
j_gene: TRBJ2-3; abundance: many; v_gene: TRBV6-5; d_gene: TRBD2; CDR3aa: CASSYSPSGRVTDTQYF; CDR3nt: TGTGCCAGCAGTTACTCTCCTAGCGGGAGAGTCACAGATACGCAGTATTTT
j_gene: TRBJ2-5; abundance: .; v_gene: TRBV4-1; d_gene: .; CDR3aa: CASSQRSGGSETQYF; CDR3nt: TGCGCCAGCAGCCAAAGGTCCGGGGGAAGTGAGACCCAGTACTTC
j_gene: TRBJ2-3; abundance: many; v_gene: TRBV28; d_gene: .; CDR3aa: CASSWSDETGTPSTDTQYF; CDR3nt: TGTGCCAGCAGTTGGTCGGACGAGACCGGGACACCTAGCACAGATACGCAGTATTTT
j_gene: TRBJ2-2; abundance: .; v_gene: TRBV4-3; d_gene: .; CDR3aa: CASSLRIGLTGELFF; CDR3nt: TGCGCCAGCAGCCTACGGATCGGACTCACCGGGGAGCTGTTTTTT
j_gene: TRBJ2-1; abundance: many; v_gene: TRBV20-1; d_gene: .; CDR3aa: CSARDSGPIGYNEQFF; CDR3nt: TGCAGTGCTAGAGACTCCGGGCCAATCGGTTACAATGAGCAGTTCTTC
j_gene: TRBJ2-6; abundance: few; v_gene: TRBV2; d_gene: .; CDR3aa: CASSPGPALGGANVLTF; CDR3nt: TGTGCCAGCAGCCCGGGACCTGCTTTGGGCGGGGCCAACGTCCTGACTTTC
j_gene: TRBJ2-2; abundance: .; v_gene: TRBV4-2; d_gene: .; CDR3aa: CASSQVTGNRGELFF; CDR3nt: TGTGCCAGCAGCCAAGTTACCGGGAACCGGGGGGAGCTGTTTTTT
j_gene: TRBJ2-1; abundance: .; v_gene: TRBV7-9; d_gene: .; CDR3aa: CASSLAGNRAHEQFF; CDR3nt: TGTGCCAGCAGCTTAGCGGGGAACAGGGCCCATGAGCAGTTCTTC
j_gene: TRBJ2-7; abundance: many; v_gene: TRBV7-2; d_gene: .; CDR3aa: CASSLPRTKQYF; CDR3nt: TGTGCCAGCAGTTTACCAAGAACGAAGCAGTACTTC
j_gene: TRBJ2-3; abundance: many; v_gene: TRBV20-1; d_gene: TRBD2; CDR3aa: CSARVMREGLYPADTQYF; CDR3nt: TGCAGTGCTAGAGTCATGCGGGAGGGCCTTTATCCGGCAGATACGCAGTATTTT
j_gene: TRBJ2-7; abundance: .; v_gene: TRBV7-7; d_gene: TRBD1; CDR3aa: CASSSGTGAAEQYF; CDR3nt: TGTGCCAGCAGCTCCGGGACAGGGGCGGCCGAGCAGTACTTC
j_gene: TRBJ2-3; abundance: few; v_gene: TRBV20-1; d_gene: .; CDR3aa: CSARDQGDTQYF; CDR3nt: TGCAGTGCTAGAGATCAAGGAGATACGCAGTATTTT
j_gene: TRBJ2-2; abundance: many; v_gene: TRBV7-8; d_gene: .; CDR3aa: CASSLGQGGAVTGELFF; CDR3nt: TGTGCCAGCAGCTTGGGGCAAGGCGGGGCCGTCACCGGGGAGCTGTTTTTT
j_gene: TRBJ2-1; abundance: many; v_gene: TRBV10-3; d_gene: .; CDR3aa: CAISGSEDNEQFF; CDR3nt: TGTGCCATCAGTGGATCAGAGGACAATGAGCAGTTCTTC
j_gene: TRBJ2-2; abundance: few; v_gene: TRBV28; d_gene: TRBD2; CDR3aa: CASSPLTSVLDTGELFF; CDR3nt: TGTGCCAGCAGCCCACTCACTAGCGTTCTGGACACCGGGGAGCTGTTTTTT
j_gene: TRBJ2-7; abundance: few; v_gene: TRBV11-2; d_gene: .; CDR3aa: CASSSGALYEQYF; CDR3nt: TGTGCCAGCAGCTCCGGGGCGCTCTACGAGCAGTACTTC